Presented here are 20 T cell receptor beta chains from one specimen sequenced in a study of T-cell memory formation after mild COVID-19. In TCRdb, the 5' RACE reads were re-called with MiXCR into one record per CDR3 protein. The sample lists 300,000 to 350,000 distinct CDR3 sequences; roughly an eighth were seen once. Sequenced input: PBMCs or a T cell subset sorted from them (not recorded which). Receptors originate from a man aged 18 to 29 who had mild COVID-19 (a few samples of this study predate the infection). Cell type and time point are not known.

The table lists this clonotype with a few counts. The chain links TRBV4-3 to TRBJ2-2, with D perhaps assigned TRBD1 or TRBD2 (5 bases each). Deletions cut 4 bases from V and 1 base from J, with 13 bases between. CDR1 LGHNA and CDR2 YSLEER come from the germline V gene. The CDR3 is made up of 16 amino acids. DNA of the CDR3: TGCGCCAGCAGCCGGGACGGAGGACTGAACACCGGGGAGCTGTTTTTT. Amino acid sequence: CASSRDGGLNTGELFF.

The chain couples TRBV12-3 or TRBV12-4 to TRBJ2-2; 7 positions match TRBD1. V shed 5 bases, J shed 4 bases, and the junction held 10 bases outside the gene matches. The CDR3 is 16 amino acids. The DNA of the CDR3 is TGTGCCAGCAGTGTCAACAGGGGAGTGGGCACCGGGGAGCTGTTTTTT. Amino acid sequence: CASSVNRGVGTGELFF.

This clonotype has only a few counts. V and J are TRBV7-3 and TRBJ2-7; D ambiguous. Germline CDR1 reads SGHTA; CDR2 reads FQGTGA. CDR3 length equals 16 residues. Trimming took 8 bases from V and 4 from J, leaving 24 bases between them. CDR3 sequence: CASPQTVGRKRYEQYV. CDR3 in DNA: TGTGCCAGCCCCCAAACGGTGGGCCGTAAACGTTACGAGCAGTACGTC.

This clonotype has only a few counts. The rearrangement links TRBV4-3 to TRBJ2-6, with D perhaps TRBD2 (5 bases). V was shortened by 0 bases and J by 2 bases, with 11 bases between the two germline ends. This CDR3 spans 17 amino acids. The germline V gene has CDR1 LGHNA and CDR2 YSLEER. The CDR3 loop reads CASSQDYEGAGANVLTF. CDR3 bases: TGCGCCAGCAGCCAAGATTACGAGGGAGCTGGGGCCAACGTCCTGACTTTC.

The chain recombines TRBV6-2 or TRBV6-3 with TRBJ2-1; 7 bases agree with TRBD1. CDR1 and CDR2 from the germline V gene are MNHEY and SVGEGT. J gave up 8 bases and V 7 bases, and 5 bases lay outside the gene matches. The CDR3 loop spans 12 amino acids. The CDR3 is CASKRQGDEQFF. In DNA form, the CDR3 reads TGTGCCAGCAAACGCCAGGGGGATGAGCAGTTCTTC.

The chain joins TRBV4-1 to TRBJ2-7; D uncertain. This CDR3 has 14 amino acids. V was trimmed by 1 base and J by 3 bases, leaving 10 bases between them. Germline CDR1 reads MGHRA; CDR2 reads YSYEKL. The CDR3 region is CASSQGWGDYEQYV. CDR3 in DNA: TGCGCCAGCAGCCAAGGGTGGGGTGACTACGAGCAGTACGTC.

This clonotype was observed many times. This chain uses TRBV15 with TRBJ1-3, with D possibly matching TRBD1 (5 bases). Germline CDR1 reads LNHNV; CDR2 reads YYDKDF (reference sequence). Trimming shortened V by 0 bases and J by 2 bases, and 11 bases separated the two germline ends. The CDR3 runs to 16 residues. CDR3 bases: TGTGCCACCAGCAGAGATCCGGACAACCCTGGAAACACCATATATTTT. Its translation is CATSRDPDNPGNTIYF.

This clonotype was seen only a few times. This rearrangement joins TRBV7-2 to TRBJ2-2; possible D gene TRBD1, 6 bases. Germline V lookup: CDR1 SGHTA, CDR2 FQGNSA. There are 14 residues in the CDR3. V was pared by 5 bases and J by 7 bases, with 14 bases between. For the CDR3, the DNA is TGTGCCAGCAGCCAACAGGGTCAACACGGGGAGCTGTTTTTT. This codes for CASSQQGQHGELFF.

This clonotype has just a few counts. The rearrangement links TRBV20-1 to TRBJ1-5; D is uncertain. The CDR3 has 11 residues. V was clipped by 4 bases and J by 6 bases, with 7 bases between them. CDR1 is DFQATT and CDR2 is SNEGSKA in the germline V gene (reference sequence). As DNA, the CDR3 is TGCAGTGCTACCTCAGGTCAGCCCCAGCATTTT. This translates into CSATSGQPQHF.

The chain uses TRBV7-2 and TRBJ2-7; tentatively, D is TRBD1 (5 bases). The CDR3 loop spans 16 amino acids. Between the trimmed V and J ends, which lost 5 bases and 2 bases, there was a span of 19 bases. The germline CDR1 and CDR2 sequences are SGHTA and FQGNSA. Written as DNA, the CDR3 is TGTGCCAGCAGCCAGACACTGACAGCATCGGCCTACGAGCAGTACTTC. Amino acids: CASSQTLTASAYEQYF. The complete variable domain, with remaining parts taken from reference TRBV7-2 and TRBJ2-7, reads GAGVSQSPSNKVTEKGKDVELRCDPISGHTALYWYRQSLGQGLEFLIYFQGNSAPDKSGLPSDRFSAERTGGSVSTLTIQRTQQEDSAVYLCASSQTLTASAYEQYFGPGTRLTVT.

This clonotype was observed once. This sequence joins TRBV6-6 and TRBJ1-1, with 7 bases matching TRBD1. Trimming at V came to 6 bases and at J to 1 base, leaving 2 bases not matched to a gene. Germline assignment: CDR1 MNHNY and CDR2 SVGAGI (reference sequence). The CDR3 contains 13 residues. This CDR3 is CASRRGQNTEAFF. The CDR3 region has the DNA TGTGCCAGCAGGAGGGGGCAGAACACTGAAGCTTTCTTT.

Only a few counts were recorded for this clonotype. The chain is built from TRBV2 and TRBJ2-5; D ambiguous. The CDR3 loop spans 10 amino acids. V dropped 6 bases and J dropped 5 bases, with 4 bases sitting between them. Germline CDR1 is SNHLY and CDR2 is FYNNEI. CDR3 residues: CASSIETQYF. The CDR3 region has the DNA TGTGCCAGCAGCATCGAGACCCAGTACTTC.

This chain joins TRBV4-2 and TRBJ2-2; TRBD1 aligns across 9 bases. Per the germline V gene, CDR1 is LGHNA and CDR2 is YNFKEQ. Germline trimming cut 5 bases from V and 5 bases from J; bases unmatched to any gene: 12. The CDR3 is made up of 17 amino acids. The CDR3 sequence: CASSAPDRGGGTGELFF. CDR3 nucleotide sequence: TGTGCCAGCAGCGCGCCTGACAGGGGGGGAGGTACCGGGGAGCTGTTTTTT.

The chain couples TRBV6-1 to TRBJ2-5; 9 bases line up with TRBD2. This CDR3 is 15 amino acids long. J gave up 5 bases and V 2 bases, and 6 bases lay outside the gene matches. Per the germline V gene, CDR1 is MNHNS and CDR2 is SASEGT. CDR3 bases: TGTGCCAGCAGTGAAACGGCGGGGGGGCCTGAGACCCAGTACTTC. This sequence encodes CASSETAGGPETQYF.

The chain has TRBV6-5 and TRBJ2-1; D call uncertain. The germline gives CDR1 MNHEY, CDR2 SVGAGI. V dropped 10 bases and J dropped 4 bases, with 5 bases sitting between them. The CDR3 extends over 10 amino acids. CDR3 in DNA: TGTGCCACCATGTACAATGAGCAGTTCTTC. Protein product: CATMYNEQFF.

The CDR3 nucleotides are TGTGCCAGCAGCTCCCTCGGGGCTTCGAGAGAGACCCAGTACTTC. This encodes CASSSLGASRETQYF. The rearrangement uses TRBV7-2 and TRBJ2-5; either TRBD1 or TRBD2 may fit D (5 bases each). The CDR3 contains 15 residues. Germline loops: CDR1 SGHTA, CDR2 FQGNSA. Trimming took off 4 bases at V and 4 bases at J, with 16 bases between the two ends.

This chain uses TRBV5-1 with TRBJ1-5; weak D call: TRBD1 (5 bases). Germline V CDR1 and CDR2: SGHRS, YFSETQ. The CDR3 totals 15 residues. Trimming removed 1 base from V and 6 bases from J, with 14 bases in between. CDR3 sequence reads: CASSLTSGTLQPQHF. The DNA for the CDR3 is TGCGCCAGCAGCTTGACCTCTGGGACGCTTCAGCCCCAGCATTTT. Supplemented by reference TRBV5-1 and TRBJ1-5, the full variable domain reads KAGVTQTPRYLIKTRGQQVTLSCSPISGHRSVSWYQQTPGQGLQFLFEYFSETQRNKGNFPGRFSGRQFSNSRSEMNVSTLELGDSALYLCASSLTSGTLQPQHFGDGTRLSIL.

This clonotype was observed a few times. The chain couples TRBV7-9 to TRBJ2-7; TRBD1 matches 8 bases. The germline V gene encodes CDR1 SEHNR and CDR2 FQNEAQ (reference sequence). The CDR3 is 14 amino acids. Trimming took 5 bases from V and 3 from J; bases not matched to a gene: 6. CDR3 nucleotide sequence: TGTGCCAGCAGCCGAACCGGGACAGGCTACGAGCAGTACTTC. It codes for CASSRTGTGYEQYF.

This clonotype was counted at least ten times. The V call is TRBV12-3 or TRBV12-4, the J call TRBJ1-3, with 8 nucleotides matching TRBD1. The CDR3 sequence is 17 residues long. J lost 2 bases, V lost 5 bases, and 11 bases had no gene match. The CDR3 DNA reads TGTGCCAGCAGTACCGGACAGGGCCCGTACGCTGGAAACACCATATATTTT. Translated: CASSTGQGPYAGNTIYF.

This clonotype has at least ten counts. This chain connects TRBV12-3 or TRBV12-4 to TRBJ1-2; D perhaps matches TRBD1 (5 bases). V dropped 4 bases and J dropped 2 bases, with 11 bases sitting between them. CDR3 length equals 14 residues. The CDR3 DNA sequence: TGTGCCAGCAGTTCCGGGACGTTAAACTATGGCTACACCTTC. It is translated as CASSSGTLNYGYTF.